This T cell receptor (beta chain) originates from a study of blood T cells in healthy people across ages. Points from the study as a whole: Relative to aged donors, long-lived donors carried more naive CD4+ cells and displayed higher diversity. PBMCs left unsorted prevented a conclusive naive versus antigen-experienced comparison.

J was trimmed by 0 bases and V by 5 bases; bases with no gene match: 11. The CDR3 length is 19 residues. Germline loops: CDR1 SEHNR, CDR2 FQNEAQ (reference sequence). Through a sample-barcoded 5' primer and a J-beta primer mix, a second PCR was run for roughly 6 to 11 cycles. TCRdb re-derived calls from the 5' RACE reads in MiXCR, one entry per CDR3 protein. The sample consists of fewer than 950,000 distinct CDR3 sequences, about 34% of them appearing once. About this clonotype itself: What it binds is unknown.

This rearrangement joins TRBV7-9 to TRBJ1-4; TRBD1 matches 11 bases. Sample: blood. This clonotype was sampled from a man between 18 and 29 years old in good health. The CDR3 sequence: CASSRVPGTGGPTNEKLFF. The CDR3 DNA reads TGTGCCAGCAGCCGCGTCCCTGGGACAGGGGGACCAACTAATGAAAAACTGTTTTTT.